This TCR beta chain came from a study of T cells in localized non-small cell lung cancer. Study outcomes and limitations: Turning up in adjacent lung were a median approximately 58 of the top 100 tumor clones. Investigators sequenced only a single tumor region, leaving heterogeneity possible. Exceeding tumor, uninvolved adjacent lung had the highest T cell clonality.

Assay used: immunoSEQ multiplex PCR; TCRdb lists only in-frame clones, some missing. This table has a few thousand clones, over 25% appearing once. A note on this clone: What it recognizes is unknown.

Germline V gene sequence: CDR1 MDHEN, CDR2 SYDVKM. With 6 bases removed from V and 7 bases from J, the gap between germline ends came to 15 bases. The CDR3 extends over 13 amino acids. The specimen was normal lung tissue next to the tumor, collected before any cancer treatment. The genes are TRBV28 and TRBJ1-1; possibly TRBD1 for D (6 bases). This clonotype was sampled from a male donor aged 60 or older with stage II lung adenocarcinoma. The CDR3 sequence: CASRYNRDGEAFF. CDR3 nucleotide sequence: TGTGCCAGCAGGTATAACAGGGACGGTGAAGCTTTCTTT.